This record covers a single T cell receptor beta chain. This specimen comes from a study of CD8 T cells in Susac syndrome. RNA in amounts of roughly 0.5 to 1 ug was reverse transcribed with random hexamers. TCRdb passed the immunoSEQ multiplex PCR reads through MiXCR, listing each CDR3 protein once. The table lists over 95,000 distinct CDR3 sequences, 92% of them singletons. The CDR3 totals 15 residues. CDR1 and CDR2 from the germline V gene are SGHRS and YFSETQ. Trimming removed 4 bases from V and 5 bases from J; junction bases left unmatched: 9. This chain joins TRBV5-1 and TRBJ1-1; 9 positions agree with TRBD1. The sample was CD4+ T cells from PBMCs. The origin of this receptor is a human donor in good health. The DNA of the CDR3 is TGCGCCAGCAGCGTACCGGACAGGGGTCTGACTGAAGCTTTCTTT. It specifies CASSVPDRGLTEAFF.